The T cell receptor beta chain under discussion was sequenced for a study of cytomegalovirus exposure and HLA in healthy donors. Overall study results and limits: Most TCRs appeared rarely, but some public TCRs recurred in many donors. In a later analysis, a missense DCLRE1C variant was linked to TCR beta V- and J-gene trimming.

The PCR was carried out with 60 Vbeta primers and 13 Jbeta primers. The table came from immunoSEQ multiplex PCR; TCRdb's copy has only in-frame clones and leaves some out. Of over 70,000 clones in the sample, approximately 78% were seen once. Germline V CDR1 and CDR2: LNHDA, SQIVND (reference sequence). The CDR3 has 13 residues. The V end was cut by 10 bases, the J end by 5 bases, with 14 bases between. This clone has only a few counts. As yet, its antigen is unknown. Sequenced input: PBMCs. This chain connects TRBV19 to TRBJ1-4; D might be TRBD1 (6 bases). This receptor was taken from a male donor in good health and CMV-seropositive. The CDR3 reads CATTDRLNEKLFF. The CDR3 nucleotides read TGTGCCACTACCGACAGGTTGAATGAAAAACTGTTTTTT.